The clone carrying this T cell receptor (beta chain) was detected once. TCRdb keeps only in-frame clones here, not all; method: immunoSEQ multiplex PCR. This table holds roughly 500,000 clones, over 75% found once. Germline CDR1 reads LGHDT; CDR2 reads YNNKEL (reference sequence). The CDR3 is 12 residues long. V dropped 0 bases and J dropped 5 bases, with 3 bases sitting between them. The data stem from a study of blood T cell repertoires in COVID-19. Cohorts were based on clinical histories the participants reported. Sequenced material: PBMCs or T cells enriched from blood (not recorded which). This chain connects TRBV3-1 (or the pseudogene TRBV3-2) to TRBJ2-3; no definite D call. This TCR came from a woman between 35 and 50 years old who had recovered from COVID-19. The CDR3 DNA reads TGTGCCAGCAGCCAAGATCAAGATACGCAGTATTTT. Its protein product is CASSQDQDTQYF.